This T cell receptor (beta chain) was found in a study of regulatory T cells in long-lasting Graves disease. Study-level findings and limits: Sharing of public clonotypes was greater in persistent patients (under 3,000) than in new patients (around 930). When disease was persistent, TRBV28, TRBJ1-2 and TRBJ2-5 were the favored segments. Persistent Graves' patients possessed reduced TCR diversity relative to recently diagnosed ones.

Turning to this clonotype: Its antigen is still unknown. A far larger clone is off by one base, so a read error is likely.

Time point noted: newly diagnosed GD, antithyroid drugs for less than 3 months. PBMCs provided the RNA from which the TCR library was made. This CDR3 is built from 16 residues. Germline V lookup: CDR1 SGHRS, CDR2 YFSETQ. CDR3 regions were amplified by Arm-PCR using iRepertoire HTBI primers to build TCR beta libraries. TCRdb redid the calling of the multiplex PCR reads with MiXCR, one entry per CDR3 protein. The data show approximately 310,000 distinct CDR3 sequences, with about 20% seen just once and about two fifths held by the top ten. The rearrangement uses TRBV5-1 and TRBJ2-4, with 9 bases identical to TRBD2. The J call may not be correct, given that the DNA end is closer to TRBJ2-7. The starting material was peripheral blood mononuclear cells (PBMCs), obtained at new diagnosis, from a patient treated with antithyroid drugs. The TCR comes from a female donor with Graves disease. As DNA, the CDR3 is TGCGCCAGCAGCTTGTCCCTAGCGGGAATAGCCTCCGAGCAGTACTTC. It encodes CASSLSLAGIASEQYF.